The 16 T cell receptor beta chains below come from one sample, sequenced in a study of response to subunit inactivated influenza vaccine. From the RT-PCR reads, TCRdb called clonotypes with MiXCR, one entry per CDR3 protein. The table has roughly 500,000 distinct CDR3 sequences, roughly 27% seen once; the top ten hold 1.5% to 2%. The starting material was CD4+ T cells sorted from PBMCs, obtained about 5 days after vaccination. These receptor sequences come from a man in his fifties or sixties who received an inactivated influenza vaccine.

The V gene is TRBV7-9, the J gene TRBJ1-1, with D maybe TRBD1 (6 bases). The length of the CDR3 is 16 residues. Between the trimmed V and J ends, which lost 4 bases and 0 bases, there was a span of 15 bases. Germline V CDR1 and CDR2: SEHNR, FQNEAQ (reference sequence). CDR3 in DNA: TGTGCCAGCAGCTCCGGACAGATGAGAATGAACACTGAAGCTTTCTTT. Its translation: CASSSGQMRMNTEAFF.

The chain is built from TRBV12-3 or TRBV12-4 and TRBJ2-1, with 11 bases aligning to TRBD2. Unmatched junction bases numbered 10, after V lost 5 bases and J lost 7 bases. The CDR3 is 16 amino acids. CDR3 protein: CASSTYSGGAGNEQFF. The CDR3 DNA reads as TGTGCCAGCAGTACTTATAGCGGGGGGGCCGGGAATGAGCAGTTCTTC.

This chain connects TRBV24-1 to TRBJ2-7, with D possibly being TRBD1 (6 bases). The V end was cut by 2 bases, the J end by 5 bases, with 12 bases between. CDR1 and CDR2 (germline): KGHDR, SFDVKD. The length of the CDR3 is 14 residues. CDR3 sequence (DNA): TGTGCCACCAGTGATTCCGGCAGGGGAGACGAGCAGTACTTC. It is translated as CATSDSGRGDEQYF.

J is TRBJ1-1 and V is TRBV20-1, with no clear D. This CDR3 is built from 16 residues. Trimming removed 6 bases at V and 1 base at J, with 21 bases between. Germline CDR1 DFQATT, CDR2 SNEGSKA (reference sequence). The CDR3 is CSAHNLMGFANTEAFF. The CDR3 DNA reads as TGCAGTGCCCATAATTTGATGGGGTTCGCGAACACTGAAGCTTTCTTT.

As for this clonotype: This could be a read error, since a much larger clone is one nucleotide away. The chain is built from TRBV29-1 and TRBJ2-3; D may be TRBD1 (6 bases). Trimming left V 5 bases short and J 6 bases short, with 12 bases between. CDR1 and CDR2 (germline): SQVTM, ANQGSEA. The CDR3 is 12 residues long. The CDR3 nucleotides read TGCAGCGTTACCCGTCAGGGGGATACGCAGTATTTT. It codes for CSVTRQGDTQYF.

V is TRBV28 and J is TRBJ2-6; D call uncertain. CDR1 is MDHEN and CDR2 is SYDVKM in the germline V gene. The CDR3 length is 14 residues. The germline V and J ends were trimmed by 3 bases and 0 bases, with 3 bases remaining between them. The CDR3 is CASSFISGANVLTF. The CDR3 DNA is TGTGCCAGCAGTTTCATCTCTGGGGCCAACGTCCTGACTTTC.

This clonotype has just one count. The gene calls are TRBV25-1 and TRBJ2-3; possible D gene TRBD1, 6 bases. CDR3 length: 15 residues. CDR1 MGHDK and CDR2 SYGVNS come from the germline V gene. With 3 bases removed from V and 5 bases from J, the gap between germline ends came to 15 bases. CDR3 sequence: CASSDSALGGDTQYF. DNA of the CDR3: TGTGCCAGCAGTGATTCAGCCCTAGGGGGAGATACGCAGTATTTT. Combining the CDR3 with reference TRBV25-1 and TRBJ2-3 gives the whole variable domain EADIYQTPRYLVIGTGKKITLECSQTMGHDKMYWYQQDPGMELHLIHYSYGVNSTEKGDLSSESTVSRIRTEHFPLTLESARPSHTSQYLCASSDSALGGDTQYFGPGTRLTVL.

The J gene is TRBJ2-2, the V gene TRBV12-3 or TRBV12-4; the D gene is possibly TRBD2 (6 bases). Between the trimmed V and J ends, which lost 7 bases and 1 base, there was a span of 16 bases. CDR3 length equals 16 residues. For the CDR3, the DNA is TGTGCCAGCACGAGCGGGTACAGAGTGAACACCGGGGAGCTGTTTTTT. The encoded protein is CASTSGYRVNTGELFF.

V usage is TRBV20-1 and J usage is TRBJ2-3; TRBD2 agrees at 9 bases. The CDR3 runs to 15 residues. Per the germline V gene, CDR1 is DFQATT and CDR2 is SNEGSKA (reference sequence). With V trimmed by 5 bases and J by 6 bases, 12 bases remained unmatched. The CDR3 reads CSAYFPGLASDTQYF. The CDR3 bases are TGCAGTGCTTACTTTCCGGGACTAGCTTCGGATACGCAGTATTTT.

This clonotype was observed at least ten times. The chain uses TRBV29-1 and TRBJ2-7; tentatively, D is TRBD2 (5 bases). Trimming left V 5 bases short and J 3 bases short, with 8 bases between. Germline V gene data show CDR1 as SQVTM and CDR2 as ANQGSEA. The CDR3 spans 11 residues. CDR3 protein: CSVYSGYEQYF. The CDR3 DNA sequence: TGCAGCGTTTACAGCGGCTACGAGCAGTACTTC.

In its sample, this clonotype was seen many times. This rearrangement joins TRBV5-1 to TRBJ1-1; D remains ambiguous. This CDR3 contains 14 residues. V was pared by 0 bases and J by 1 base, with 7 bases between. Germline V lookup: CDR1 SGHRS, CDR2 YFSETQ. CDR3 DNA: TGCGCCAGCAGCTTGGTGCCGGAGAACACTGAAGCTTTCTTT. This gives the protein CASSLVPENTEAFF.

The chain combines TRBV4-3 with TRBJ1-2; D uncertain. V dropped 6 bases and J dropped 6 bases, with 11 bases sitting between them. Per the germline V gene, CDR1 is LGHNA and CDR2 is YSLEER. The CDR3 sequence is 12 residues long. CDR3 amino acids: CASSPREHGYTF. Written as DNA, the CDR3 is TGCGCCAGCAGTCCCCGAGAGCATGGCTACACCTTC.

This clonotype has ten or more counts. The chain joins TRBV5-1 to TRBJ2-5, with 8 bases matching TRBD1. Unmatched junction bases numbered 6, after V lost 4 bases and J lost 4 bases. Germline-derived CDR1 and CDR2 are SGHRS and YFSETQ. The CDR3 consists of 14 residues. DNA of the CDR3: TGCGCCAGCAGCCCGAGGACAGGGAGAGAGACCCAGTACTTC. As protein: CASSPRTGRETQYF.

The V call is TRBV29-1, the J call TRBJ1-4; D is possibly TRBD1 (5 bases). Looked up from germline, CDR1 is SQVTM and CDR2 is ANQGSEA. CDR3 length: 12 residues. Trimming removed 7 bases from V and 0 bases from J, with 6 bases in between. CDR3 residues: CSAGATNEKLFF. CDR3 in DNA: TGCAGCGCGGGGGCAACTAATGAAAAACTGTTTTTT.

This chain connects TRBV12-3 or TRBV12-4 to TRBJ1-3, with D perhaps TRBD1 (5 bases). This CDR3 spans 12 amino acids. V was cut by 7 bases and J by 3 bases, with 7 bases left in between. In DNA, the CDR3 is TGTGCCAGCAAGGGGAATGGAAACACCATATATTTT. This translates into CASKGNGNTIYF.

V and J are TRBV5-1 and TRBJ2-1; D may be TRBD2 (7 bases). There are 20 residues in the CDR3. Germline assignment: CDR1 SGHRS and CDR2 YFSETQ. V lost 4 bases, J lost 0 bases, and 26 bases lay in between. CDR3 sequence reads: CASSLTLLGAGESSYNEQFF. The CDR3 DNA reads TGCGCCAGCAGCCTCACACTTTTGGGGGCGGGGGAGAGCTCCTACAATGAGCAGTTCTTC.